Sequencing of this T cell receptor beta chain was carried out in a study of blood T cell repertoires in COVID-19. Study background: The samples span acute and convalescent COVID-19 from the United States, Italy and Spain. The analysed material was cDNA or gDNA that came from T cells, B-cell-depleted T cells, or PBMCs.

This clone was detected only once. CDR1 and CDR2 (germline): SGHNT, YYREEE (reference sequence). V was shortened by 4 bases and J by 7 bases, with 20 bases between the two germline ends. The CDR3 is made up of 15 amino acids. Per the study methods: It was from reference gene primer amplification that nucleated cell counts were estimated. The protocol was immunoSEQ multiplex PCR, while the TCRdb copy is restricted to in-frame clones and leaves out a portion. The V and J calls and clone size come from that table; D and trimming were worked out from the DNA. The sample shows under 150,000 clones, about nine tenths of them seen only once.

The chain uses TRBV5-4 and TRBJ1-2; D ambiguous. Sequencing used peripheral blood. The sequence was collected from a man aged 50 or older with active COVID-19. CDR3 nucleotides: TGTGCCAGCAGCCCTAGGACGGCGGGTTCCTCTGGCTACACCTTC. Its protein is CASSPRTAGSSGYTF.